One sample yielded the 7 T cell receptor beta chains listed below, sequenced in a study of graft-versus-host responses after intestinal transplantation. Data came from immunoSEQ multiplex PCR; TCRdb stores just in-frame clones and leaves some out. The profile shows 75,000 to 95,000 clones, 85% to 95% of them singletons. The antigens these receptors bind are not known. Sequencing used unstimulated CD8+ T cells sorted from spleen or lymph node cells, obtained before intestinal transplant. Receptors were obtained from a human donor who received an intestinal transplant.

The CDR3 nucleotides read TGTGCCAGCAGGGGGACTAGCGGTAACACAGATACGCAGTATTTT. This gives the protein CASRGTSGNTDTQYF. The chain combines TRBV7-8 with TRBJ2-3, with TRBD2 identical over 11 bases. Germline V gene data show CDR1 as SGHVS and CDR2 as FQNEAQ. This CDR3 contains 15 residues. J was trimmed by 2 bases and V by 6 bases; bases with no gene match: 4.

This chain joins TRBV18 and TRBJ1-6; TRBD1 might be the D (6 bases). The germline V gene has CDR1 KGHSH and CDR2 LQKENI. There are 15 residues in the CDR3. The V end lost 1 base, the J end lost 10 bases, and 14 bases lay between the germline ends. For the CDR3, the DNA is TGTGCCAGCTCACCACGGGCAGGGGATTACTCACCCCTCCACTTT. Encoded protein: CASSPRAGDYSPLHF.

The chain has TRBV7-9 and TRBJ2-6; 7 positions agree with TRBD1. The CDR3 covers 17 residues. Germline V gene data show CDR1 as SEHNR and CDR2 as FQNEAQ (reference sequence). J gave up 0 bases and V 1 base, and 3 bases lay outside the gene matches. In DNA form, the CDR3 reads TGTGCCAGCAGCTTAGGGACAGGAGGCTCTGGGGCCAACGTCCTGACTTTC. It translates to CASSLGTGGSGANVLTF.

V is TRBV4-3 and J is TRBJ2-1; 9 bases fit TRBD2. From germline, CDR1 is LGHNA and CDR2 YSLEER. This CDR3 contains 16 residues. The V and J ends lost 3 bases and 0 bases, in that order; junction bases with no gene match: 3. DNA for the CDR3: TGCGCCAGCAGCCAGACGACTAGCGGCTCCTACAATGAGCAGTTCTTC. Translating it yields CASSQTTSGSYNEQFF.

The chain uses TRBV25-1 and TRBJ1-2; perhaps TRBD1 as D (6 bases). The CDR3 totals 13 residues. The germline V and J ends were trimmed by 10 bases and 6 bases, with 18 bases remaining between them. Germline values: CDR1 MGHDK, CDR2 SYGVNS. CDR3 sequence: CATDSGSFHGYTF. The CDR3, as DNA: TGTGCCACGGACAGCGGATCCTTCCATGGCTACACCTTC.

The chain uses TRBV7-2 and TRBJ2-3; D is possibly TRBD2 (7 bases). From germline, CDR1 is SGHTA and CDR2 FQGNSA. This CDR3 comprises 15 residues. V was pared by 3 bases and J by 5 bases, with 15 bases between. The DNA of the CDR3 is TGTGCCAGCAGCTTGGGGGGGCCGTGGGGAGATACGCAGTATTTT. Its translation is CASSLGGPWGDTQYF.

The chain employs TRBV7-8 and TRBJ2-1; 12 bases are shared with TRBD2. The CDR3 loop spans 16 amino acids. Germline-derived CDR1 and CDR2 are SGHVS and FQNEAQ. The junction had 3 bases not matched to a gene; V was cut back by 1 base and J by 5 bases. This CDR3 reads CASSLETSGGDNEQFF. Here the CDR3 DNA reads TGTGCCAGCAGCTTAGAGACTAGCGGGGGCGACAATGAGCAGTTCTTC.